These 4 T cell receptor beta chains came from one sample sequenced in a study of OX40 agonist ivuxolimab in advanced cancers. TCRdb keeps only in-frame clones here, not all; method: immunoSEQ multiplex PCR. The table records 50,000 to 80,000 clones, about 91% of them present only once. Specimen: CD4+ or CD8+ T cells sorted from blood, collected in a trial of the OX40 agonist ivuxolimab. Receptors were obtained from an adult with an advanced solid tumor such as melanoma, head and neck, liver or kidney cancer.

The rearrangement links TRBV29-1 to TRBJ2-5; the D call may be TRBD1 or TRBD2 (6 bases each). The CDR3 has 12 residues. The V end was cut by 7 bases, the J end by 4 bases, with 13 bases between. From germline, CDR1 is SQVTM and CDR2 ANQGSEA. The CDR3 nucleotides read TGCAGCGGCCAAAGGGGGGCAGAGACCCAGTACTTC. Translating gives CSGQRGAETQYF.

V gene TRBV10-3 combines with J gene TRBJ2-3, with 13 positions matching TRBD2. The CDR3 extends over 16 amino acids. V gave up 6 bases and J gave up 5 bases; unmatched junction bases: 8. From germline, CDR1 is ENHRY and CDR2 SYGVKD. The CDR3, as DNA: TGTGCCATCAGCCCGACTAGCGGGAGGATTGGAGATACGCAGTATTTT. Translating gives CAISPTSGRIGDTQYF.

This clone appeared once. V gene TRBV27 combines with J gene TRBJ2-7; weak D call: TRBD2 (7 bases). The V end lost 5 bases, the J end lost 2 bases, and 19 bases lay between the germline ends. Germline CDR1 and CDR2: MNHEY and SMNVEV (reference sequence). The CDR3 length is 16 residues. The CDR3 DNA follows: TGTGCCAGCAGTCGCACCGGGGGCGGGGGAGCCTACGAGCAGTACTTC. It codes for CASSRTGGGGAYEQYF.

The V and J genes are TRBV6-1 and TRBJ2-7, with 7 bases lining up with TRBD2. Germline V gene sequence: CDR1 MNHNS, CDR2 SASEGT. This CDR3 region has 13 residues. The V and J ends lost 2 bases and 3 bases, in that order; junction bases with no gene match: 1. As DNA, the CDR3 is TGTGCCAGCAGTGAAACTAGCGTCTACGAGCAGTACTTC. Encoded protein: CASSETSVYEQYF.